What follows are 10 T cell receptor beta chains derived from one specimen sequenced in a study of CD8 T cells in ankylosing spondylitis. Each CDR3 protein gets one entry after TCRdb re-called the 5' RACE reads with MiXCR. This sample has under 300,000 distinct CDR3 sequences, with 9.5% to 12% found just once. The sequenced sample consisted of blood, either unsorted or a sorted T cell fraction (not recorded which). These receptors were obtained from a male donor with ankylosing spondylitis or in good health (not recorded which).

This sequence joins TRBV20-1 and TRBJ2-5, with D perhaps TRBD1 (6 bases). This CDR3 is built from 13 residues. The germline V gene has CDR1 DFQATT and CDR2 SNEGSKA (reference sequence). Trimming took 7 bases from V and 5 from J, leaving 17 bases between them. The CDR3 here is CSVRGRGLETQYF. In nucleotides, the CDR3 is TGCAGTGTCCGAGGCAGGGGCTTGGAGACCCAGTACTTC.

This clonotype has a count of ten or more. V gene TRBV5-1 combines with J gene TRBJ2-1; perhaps D is TRBD1 or TRBD2 (5 bases each). The CDR3 sequence is 14 residues long. From germline, CDR1 is SGHRS and CDR2 YFSETQ. The V end was cut by 0 bases, the J end by 7 bases, with 11 bases between. This chain's CDR3 is CASSLGDGGNEQFF. For the CDR3, the DNA is TGCGCCAGCAGCTTGGGGGACGGAGGAAATGAGCAGTTCTTC.

This clonotype was seen ten or more times. The rearrangement links TRBV27 to TRBJ1-1, with D unresolved. This CDR3 is built from 15 residues. Trimming removed 0 bases from V and 1 base from J, with 9 bases in between. CDR1 and CDR2 from the germline V gene are MNHEY and SMNVEV (reference sequence). CDR3 nucleotides: TGTGCCAGCAGTTTATCGCGGGCCCAGAACACTGAAGCTTTCTTT. This gives the protein CASSLSRAQNTEAFF.

This clonotype was recorded a few times. The chain recombines TRBV5-1 with TRBJ2-1; 14 nucleotides line up with TRBD2. From germline, CDR1 is SGHRS and CDR2 YFSETQ. The J segment lost 8 bases and the V segment lost 2 bases, leaving 3 bases of the junction unmatched. This CDR3 has 15 amino acids. CDR3 DNA sequence: TGCGCCAGCAGCTTCGGGACTAGCGGGAGCGATGAGCAGTTCTTC. Residues: CASSFGTSGSDEQFF.

In this sample, this clonotype turned up many times. This chain uses TRBV28 with TRBJ1-4; 7 nucleotides agree with TRBD1. The CDR3 has 15 residues. V lost 3 bases to trimming and J lost 8 bases; unmatched junction nucleotides: 9. The germline V gene has CDR1 MDHEN and CDR2 SYDVKM. CDR3 sequence reads: CASSFTYRGGEKLFF. DNA of the CDR3: TGTGCCAGCAGTTTTACCTACAGGGGAGGGGAAAAACTGTTTTTT.

This clonotype appeared many times. V and J are TRBV7-6 and TRBJ2-7, with D perhaps matching TRBD1 (6 bases). The germline V gene has CDR1 SGHVS and CDR2 FNYEAQ. Deletions cut 5 bases from V and 0 bases from J, with 8 bases between. The CDR3 sequence is 13 residues long. The CDR3 coding sequence is TGTGCCAGCAGCCCGGGACACTCCTACGAGCAGTACTTC. Protein product: CASSPGHSYEQYF.

The rearrangement links TRBV4-1 to TRBJ2-1; perhaps TRBD1 as D (6 bases). The length of the CDR3 is 18 residues. CDR1 and CDR2 (germline): MGHRA, YSYEKL. Trimming stripped 1 base from V and 0 bases from J, with 16 bases between. The CDR3 sequence is CASSQGPRGGSSYNEQFF. For the CDR3, the DNA is TGCGCCAGCAGCCAAGGTCCCCGAGGGGGAAGCTCCTACAATGAGCAGTTCTTC.

The chain is built from TRBV6-5 and TRBJ2-3; 7 nucleotides match TRBD2. V lost 2 bases and J lost 3; bases outside the gene matches: 2. CDR3 length: 14 residues. Looked up from germline, CDR1 is MNHEY and CDR2 is SVGAGI. The CDR3 DNA is TGTGCCAGCAGTTACGGGCGGGAGACAGATACGCAGTATTTT. Encoded protein: CASSYGRETDTQYF.

V is TRBV9 and J is TRBJ2-3; D is uncertain. CDR1 and CDR2 from the germline V gene are SGDLS and YYNGEE. CDR3 length equals 14 residues. Trimming removed 0 bases at V and 5 bases at J, with 10 bases between. The CDR3 loop is CASSVETLGDTQYF. The CDR3 bases are TGTGCCAGCAGCGTAGAAACCCTGGGAGATACGCAGTATTTT.

This chain links TRBV5-1 with TRBJ2-7, with D possibly TRBD2 on 5 matching bases. The CDR3 covers 15 residues. Germline-derived CDR1 and CDR2 are SGHRS and YFSETQ. Trimming shortened V by 2 bases and J by 0 bases, and 12 bases separated the two germline ends. The CDR3 DNA reads as TGCGCCAGCAGCTTTGCCGGGGATAGCTCCTACGAGCAGTACTTC. Protein: CASSFAGDSSYEQYF. The whole variable domain, remainder taken from reference TRBV5-1 and TRBJ2-7, is KAGVTQTPRYLIKTRGQQVTLSCSPISGHRSVSWYQQTPGQGLQFLFEYFSETQRNKGNFPGRFSGRQFSNSRSEMNVSTLELGDSALYLCASSFAGDSSYEQYFGPGTRLTVT.